The clone carrying this T cell receptor beta chain was recorded many times. These data originate in a study of T cells in Graves' hyperthyroidism and ophthalmopathy. For the study at large: Sampling of peripheral blood happened at initial diagnosis, prior to any treatment.

Clinical symptoms, serum thyroxine, TRAb, thyroid ultrasound and orbital computed tomography established diagnosis. TCR beta CDR3 regions were amplified from RNA. HTBI primers drove first-round RT-PCR of the TCR CDR3. TCRdb called the multiplex PCR reads again in MiXCR, with one record for every CDR3 protein. The sample lists about 250,000 distinct CDR3 sequences; 24% were seen once. The CDR3 length is 13 residues. V was cut by 8 bases and J by 6 bases, with 13 bases left in between. Sequencing was done on a sample of blood. The genes are TRBV12-3 or TRBV12-4 and TRBJ2-2; tentatively, D is TRBD1 (6 bases). The TCR was taken from a woman between 40 and 55 years old with Graves' ophthalmopathy. CDR3 sequence: CASPDRPAGELFF. The CDR3 DNA reads as TGTGCCAGCCCTGACAGGCCCGCCGGGGAGCTGTTTTTT.